This passage covers 9 T cell receptor beta chains from one sample sequenced in a study of blood T cell repertoires in COVID-19 (dated by TCRdb to between 2020 and 2021). Library prep was done by the immunoSEQ multiplex PCR assay. The clones in this table, taken by TCRdb from immuneACCESS, are in-frame only. Not every clone is retained; where verified, under half of the shortfall comes from an unresolved V gene, and the cause of the rest is unknown. This sample lists some 110,000 clones; around 85% were detected once. The ten most abundant clones make up under 3.5% of the sample. The source material was peripheral blood. Receptor source: an elderly woman with COVID-19, enrolled during active disease.

This chain joins TRBV24-1 and TRBJ2-7; 7 nucleotides line up with TRBD2. The V and J ends lost 5 bases and 6 bases, in that order; junction bases with no gene match: 6. Per the germline V gene, CDR1 is KGHDR and CDR2 is SFDVKD. The CDR3 length is 13 residues. The CDR3 sequence is CATSGGSTPEQYF. In DNA, the CDR3 is TGTGCCACCAGTGGCGGGAGCACACCCGAGCAGTACTTC.

The chain couples TRBV6-6 to TRBJ1-2; D not certain. V was cut by 6 bases and J by 1 base, with 12 bases left in between. The CDR3 has 14 amino acids. CDR1 is MNHNY, CDR2 SVGAGI, per germline (reference sequence). The CDR3 DNA follows: TGTGCCAGCAGGACTATCGAGGGTAACTATGGCTACACCTTC. Translating it yields CASRTIEGNYGYTF.

The chain has TRBV7-2 and TRBJ2-1; the D is unclear. V was trimmed by 1 base and J by 8 bases, leaving 15 bases between them. Germline CDR1 SGHTA, CDR2 FQGNSA. There are 15 residues in the CDR3. This CDR3 is CASSLGLPGTDEQFF. The CDR3 bases are TGTGCCAGCAGCTTAGGACTCCCCGGAACGGATGAGCAGTTCTTC.

The chain's CDR3 is CASSSRQGGGEKLFF. CDR3 sequence (DNA): TGCGCCAGCAGCTCGCGACAGGGGGGCGGTGAAAAACTGTTTTTT. This rearrangement joins TRBV5-1 to TRBJ1-4; 9 bases line up with TRBD1. There are 15 residues in the CDR3. J lost 7 bases, V lost 3 bases, and 7 bases had no gene match. Germline V gene sequence: CDR1 SGHRS, CDR2 YFSETQ.

The chain recombines TRBV7-9 with TRBJ1-2; no definite D call. The CDR3 loop spans 14 amino acids. V was trimmed by 1 base and J by 8 bases, leaving 14 bases between them. Germline CDR1 SEHNR, CDR2 FQNEAQ (reference sequence). In nucleotides, the CDR3 is TGTGCCAGCAGCTTAGATCTGAACGCCCGGGGCTACACCTTC. Translating it yields CASSLDLNARGYTF.

CDR3 protein: CASSVSSGRLNEQFF. CDR3 nucleotides: TGTGCCAGCAGCGTAAGTAGCGGGAGGTTGAATGAGCAGTTCTTC. This sequence joins TRBV9 and TRBJ2-1, with 10 bases identical to TRBD2. The V and J ends lost 1 base and 7 bases, in that order; junction bases with no gene match: 5. From germline, CDR1 is SGDLS and CDR2 YYNGEE. This CDR3 contains 15 residues. Based on the CDR3 plus reference TRBV9 and TRBJ2-1, the full variable domain is DSGVTQTPKHLITATGQRVTLRCSPRSGDLSVYWYQQSLDQGLQFLIQYYNGEERAKGNILERFSAQQFPDLHSELNLSSLELGDSALYFCASSVSSGRLNEQFFGPGTRLTVL.

Of note for this clone: Other nucleotide sequences in the sample specify the same CDR3. The rearrangement joins TRBV24-1 to TRBJ2-7; 10 bases line up with TRBD1. The germline V gene encodes CDR1 KGHDR and CDR2 SFDVKD. The CDR3 loop spans 15 amino acids. The V and J ends lost 3 bases and 3 bases, in that order; junction bases with no gene match: 4. CDR3 coding DNA: TGTGCCACCAGTGATCCCCGGACAGGGGGCTACGAGCAGTACTTC. Translated, it gives CATSDPRTGGYEQYF.

CDR3 bases: TGTGCCAGCAGTCGACAGGGCGCAACTAATGAAAAACTGTTTTTT. Protein: CASSRQGATNEKLFF. The genes are TRBV21-1 and TRBJ1-4; the DNA was not used to check the table's D call, TRBD1. TRBV21-1 is a recognized pseudogene. The CDR3 loop spans 15 amino acids.

The rearrangement uses TRBV5-6 and TRBJ2-7, with D possibly TRBD2 on 7 matching bases. The CDR3 is 16 amino acids. V lost 4 bases, J lost 1 base, and 18 bases lay in between. Per the germline V gene, CDR1 is SGHDT and CDR2 is YYEEEE. The CDR3 loop is CASSPNGGGQSYEQYF. The CDR3 DNA follows: TGTGCCAGCAGCCCAAATGGGGGGGGACAATCCTACGAGCAGTACTTC.